This paragraph reports one TCR beta chain. This sample was included in a study of regulatory T cells in long-lasting Graves disease. Building the TCR beta libraries relied on iRepertoire HTBI primers, and CDR3 regions underwent Arm-PCR. TCRdb fed the multiplex PCR reads into MiXCR, producing one record per CDR3 protein. The profile shows roughly 440,000 distinct CDR3 sequences, about 16% of them singletons. Sample time point: newly diagnosed GD, antithyroid drugs for less than 3 months. From PBMCs, RNA was extracted and then used to make the TCR library. Graves' disease diagnoses followed American Thyroid Association guidelines. The CDR3 has 17 residues. V was shortened by 1 base and J by 2 bases, with 19 bases between the two germline ends. Germline CDR1 reads SQVTM; CDR2 reads ANQGSEA. These data were also reused for a study on T cells in Graves' hyperthyroidism and ophthalmopathy. That study reports: Blood also contained most expanded thyroid clonotypes above 0.001.

The gene calls are TRBV29-1 and TRBJ2-3; possibly TRBD1 for D (5 bases). Sequences were derived from peripheral blood mononuclear cells (PBMCs), sampled at new diagnosis, from a patient treated with antithyroid drugs. This receptor was identified in a woman aged 18 to 35 with Graves disease. In nucleotides, the CDR3 is TGCAGCGTTGAAGGGGGCTCCGGGCAAATTCACACAGATACGCAGTATTTT. The encoded protein is CSVEGGSGQIHTDTQYF.